This TCR beta chain was documented in a study of cytomegalovirus exposure and HLA in healthy donors. Overall study findings and caveats: Researchers reportedly found TCR beta sequences accurately predicted most subjects' HLA-A and HLA-B alleles.

On this clone: Its matching antigen is unknown.

Use of 60 Vbeta and 13 Jbeta primers characterized the PCR. In the original analysis: An analysis that came later counted tens of millions of unique TCR beta chains, 9 million to 12 million shared. TCRdb's copy holds only in-frame clones and misses some; the assay was immunoSEQ multiplex PCR. V and J calls and clone size are given by that table; D and trimming were obtained from the DNA. The repertoire includes some 200,000 clones, around 75% of them detected once, and roughly 1.9% sits in the top ten. This receptor was identified in a woman aged 25 to 39 in good health and CMV-seronegative. The sequenced sample was PBMCs.

For the CDR3, the DNA is TGTGCCATCAGTGAGTCGCTAGGACTTGAAGCTTTCTTT. Its translation: CAISESLGLEAFF. The J gene is TRBJ1-1, the V gene TRBV10-3; no clear D gene. The V end was cut by 0 bases, the J end by 7 bases, with 9 bases between. Germline values: CDR1 ENHRY, CDR2 SYGVKD. There are 13 residues in the CDR3.